This record looks at one T cell receptor (beta chain) sequence and its context. This specimen belongs to a study of blood T cell repertoires in COVID-19. Two negative PCRs, clearance, or symptom resolution were required of recovered Cohort 3 donors. Authors' methods: The assay estimated nucleated cells by amplifying reference gene primers. Clones were sequenced by immunoSEQ multiplex PCR, and TCRdb holds only the in-frame ones, with some missing. V, J and clone size are those of that table, while D and trimming were read from the DNA. The repertoire holds about 160,000 clones, with 80% as singletons. The source of this sequence is a woman aged 60-75 years who had recovered from COVID-19. Sequenced sample: PBMCs or T cells enriched from blood (not recorded which).

CDR3 protein: CASSLHRDSEQYF. Here the CDR3 DNA reads TGTGCCAGCAGCTTACATAGGGACTCAGAGCAGTACTTC. The genes are TRBV7-3 and TRBJ2-7; the D gene is possibly TRBD2 (6 bases). CDR3 length: 13 residues. The ends were cut back, 2 bases at V and 7 bases at J, with 12 bases in the middle. The germline gives CDR1 SGHTA, CDR2 FQGTGA.